Listed below are T cell receptor beta chains from one sample, sequenced in a study of cytomegalovirus exposure and HLA in healthy donors. Produced via immunoSEQ multiplex PCR; TCRdb's table is partial and in-frame only. The table shows roughly 120,000 clones, with around a tenth occurring only once. The specimen was PBMCs. These receptors all stem from a man between 25 and 39 years old in good health and CMV-seronegative. The CDR3 runs from the conserved cysteine through the conserved F or W. Each record gives: CDR3 DNA, CDR3 protein, J gene, D gene, clone size, V gene. The D gene is left open where the match is weak. Some rows have no size entry. The others give once, few or many, or a class for an expanded clone.

CDR3 DNA: TGCGCCAGCAGCTTGGAATGGGTAGGGACTAACACCGGGGAGCTGTTTTTT
CDR3 protein: CASSLEWVGTNTGELFF
J gene: TRBJ2-2
D gene: NA
clone size: NA
V gene: TRBV5-1

CDR3 DNA: TGTGCCAGCAGTTTATGGGGACTAGCGGAGAACACCGGGGAGCTGTTTTTT
CDR3 protein: CASSLWGLAENTGELFF
J gene: TRBJ2-2
D gene: TRBD2
clone size: few
V gene: TRBV28

CDR3 DNA: TGTGCCAGCAGTGACTACGGGCAGGGGGGTAGGGAGTCCTACAATGAGCAGTTCTTC
CDR3 protein: CASSDYGQGGRESYNEQFF
J gene: TRBJ2-1
D gene: NA
clone size: NA
V gene: TRBV2

CDR3 DNA: TGTGCCACCAGACAGGGCTCTGGGGCCAACGTCCTGACTTTC
CDR3 protein: CATRQGSGANVLTF
J gene: TRBJ2-6
D gene: TRBD1
clone size: NA
V gene: TRBV2

CDR3 DNA: TGTGCCAGCAGCAGACTAGCGTTTGGGGAGCTGTTTTTT
CDR3 protein: CASSRLAFGELFF
J gene: TRBJ2-2
D gene: TRBD2
clone size: NA
V gene: TRBV11-3

CDR3 DNA: TGCGCCAGCAGTGGAGACAGGAACACTGAAGCTTTCTTT
CDR3 protein: CASSGDRNTEAFF
J gene: TRBJ1-1
D gene: NA
clone size: NA
V gene: TRBV10-1

CDR3 DNA: TGTGCCAGCAGCTTAGTAAGCCAGAACACTGAAGCTTTCTTT
CDR3 protein: CASSLVSQNTEAFF
J gene: TRBJ1-1
D gene: NA
clone size: NA
V gene: TRBV7-2

CDR3 DNA: TGTGCCAGCAGTGAGTCCGGGATATCCTACAATGAGCAGTTCTTC
CDR3 protein: CASSESGISYNEQFF
J gene: TRBJ2-1
D gene: NA
clone size: NA
V gene: TRBV5-6

CDR3 DNA: TGTGTTGATGTACAGGGCCCGAACACTGAAGCTTTCTTT
CDR3 protein: CVDVQGPNTEAFF
J gene: TRBJ1-1
D gene: NA
clone size: NA
V gene: TRBV7-9

CDR3 DNA: TGTGCCAGCAGCGAGGGACAGGGAGGAAGGTATGGCTACACCTTC
CDR3 protein: CASSEGQGGRYGYTF
J gene: TRBJ1-2
D gene: TRBD1
clone size: NA
V gene: TRBV9

CDR3 DNA: TGTGCCAGCAGACTTGGAAACACCATATATTTT
CDR3 protein: CASRLGNTIYF
J gene: TRBJ1-3
D gene: NA
clone size: NA
V gene: TRBV5-6

CDR3 DNA: TGCGCCAGCAGCGCCTCAGGGGGAGATCAGCCCCAGCATTTT
CDR3 protein: CASSASGGDQPQHF
J gene: TRBJ1-5
D gene: TRBD1
clone size: NA
V gene: TRBV5-1

CDR3 DNA: TGTGCCAGCAGTTGGACTAGCGGGGCAGATACGCAGTATTTT
CDR3 protein: CASSWTSGADTQYF
J gene: TRBJ2-3
D gene: TRBD2
clone size: few
V gene: TRBV28

CDR3 DNA: TGTGCCAGTCGACTGGACAGGCAAAGACAAGAGACCCAGTACTTC
CDR3 protein: CASRLDRQRQETQYF
J gene: TRBJ2-5
D gene: TRBD1
clone size: NA
V gene: TRBV7-2

CDR3 DNA: TGCGCCGGCAGTCGACTAGCGGGCCCCACAGATACGCAGTATTTT
CDR3 protein: CAGSRLAGPTDTQYF
J gene: TRBJ2-3
D gene: TRBD2
clone size: few
V gene: TRBV6-5

CDR3 DNA: TGTGCCAGCAGTTACTCCCCCACTTCGAACACTGAAGCTTTCTTT
CDR3 protein: CASSYSPTSNTEAFF
J gene: TRBJ1-1
D gene: NA
clone size: few
V gene: TRBV6-5

CDR3 DNA: TGTGCCAGCAGTGCGGGGAGTGGGAGTAACTATGGCTACACCTTC
CDR3 protein: CASSAGSGSNYGYTF
J gene: TRBJ1-2
D gene: NA
clone size: few
V gene: TRBV6-1

CDR3 DNA: TGTGCCAGCAGTGCCCGCAGGGATGGAAGCAATCAGCCCCAGCATTTT
CDR3 protein: CASSARRDGSNQPQHF
J gene: TRBJ1-5
D gene: NA
clone size: NA
V gene: TRBV2

CDR3 DNA: TGTGCCAGCAGCGTAGGGGCCCTCTATAATTCACCCCTCCACTTT
CDR3 protein: CASSVGALYNSPLHF
J gene: TRBJ1-6
D gene: NA
clone size: few
V gene: TRBV9

CDR3 DNA: TGTGCCACCACCTATGACAGGGGCTATGGCTACACCTTC
CDR3 protein: CATTYDRGYGYTF
J gene: TRBJ1-2
D gene: TRBD1
clone size: few
V gene: TRBV15

CDR3 DNA: TGTGCCAGCAGGGAGGACAGGGGGAAATACGAGCAGTACTTC
CDR3 protein: CASREDRGKYEQYF
J gene: TRBJ2-7
D gene: TRBD1
clone size: few
V gene: TRBV2

CDR3 DNA: TGTGCCAGCAGTGAAACGCAGGGCTACGAGCAGTACTTC
CDR3 protein: CASSETQGYEQYF
J gene: TRBJ2-7
D gene: NA
clone size: NA
V gene: TRBV6-1

CDR3 DNA: TGTGCCAGCAGCTTAGCGGGCTGGAGGGAGCAGTACTTC
CDR3 protein: CASSLAGWREQYF
J gene: TRBJ2-7
D gene: NA
clone size: few
V gene: TRBV7-9

CDR3 DNA: TGTGCCAGCAGCCCAGACAGGGGGCTCTACGAGCAGTACTTC
CDR3 protein: CASSPDRGLYEQYF
J gene: TRBJ2-7
D gene: TRBD1
clone size: once
V gene: TRBV7-2

CDR3 DNA: TGTGCCAGCAGTGAAGAATGGCGGGAGGACTCTGGGGCCAACGTCCTGACTTTC
CDR3 protein: CASSEEWREDSGANVLTF
J gene: TRBJ2-6
D gene: TRBD2
clone size: NA
V gene: TRBV2

CDR3 DNA: TGTGCCAGCCAGGGTGAGCCTGGAAACACCATATATTTT
CDR3 protein: CASQGEPGNTIYF
J gene: TRBJ1-3
D gene: NA
clone size: NA
V gene: TRBV25-1

CDR3 DNA: TGTGCCACCAGCAAATCTCAGGGGGATCCCTACGAGCAGTACTTC
CDR3 protein: CATSKSQGDPYEQYF
J gene: TRBJ2-7
D gene: TRBD1
clone size: NA
V gene: TRBV15

CDR3 DNA: TGTGCCAGCAGCGTAAGTCCCCCCGACAGGGAAGCTTTCTTT
CDR3 protein: CASSVSPPDREAFF
J gene: TRBJ1-1
D gene: NA
clone size: few
V gene: TRBV9

CDR3 DNA: TGTGCCACCGGGGACAGTTCCTACGAGCAGTACTTC
CDR3 protein: CATGDSSYEQYF
J gene: TRBJ2-7
D gene: TRBD1
clone size: NA
V gene: TRBV10-3

CDR3 DNA: TGTGCCAGCCTTAGCGGGTACGGGGAGCTGTTTTTT
CDR3 protein: CASLSGYGELFF
J gene: TRBJ2-2
D gene: TRBD2
clone size: few
V gene: TRBV6-1

CDR3 DNA: TGTGCCACCAGCAGTGGACTAGCGGGAGTCAGCGAGCAGTACTTC
CDR3 protein: CATSSGLAGVSEQYF
J gene: TRBJ2-7
D gene: TRBD2
clone size: NA
V gene: TRBV15

CDR3 DNA: TGTGCCAGCAGGACGGCGGCTAGCGGGGGGTACAATGAGCAGTTCTTC
CDR3 protein: CASRTAASGGYNEQFF
J gene: TRBJ2-1
D gene: TRBD2
clone size: NA
V gene: TRBV5-5

CDR3 DNA: TGTGCCAGCCTGAGAAACGAGCAGTACTTC
CDR3 protein: CASLRNEQYF
J gene: TRBJ2-7
D gene: NA
clone size: NA
V gene: TRBV5-8

CDR3 DNA: TGTGCCAGCAGCCCCCGTGGGGCAGGGGGCATCGGGCAGTACTTC
CDR3 protein: CASSPRGAGGIGQYF
J gene: TRBJ2-7
D gene: TRBD1
clone size: few
V gene: TRBV7-9

CDR3 DNA: TGCAGCGTGTCGGACACGGCCTACGAGCAGTACTTC
CDR3 protein: CSVSDTAYEQYF
J gene: TRBJ2-7
D gene: NA
clone size: NA
V gene: TRBV29-1

CDR3 DNA: TGTGCCAGCTCCAAGACAGGGCCCACAACTGGGGCCAACGTCCTGACTTTC
CDR3 protein: CASSKTGPTTGANVLTF
J gene: TRBJ2-6
D gene: TRBD1
clone size: few
V gene: TRBV18

CDR3 DNA: TGTGCCAGCAGCTTAGAAGGGGGGACAGGGCCTAATGAAAAACTGTTTTTT
CDR3 protein: CASSLEGGTGPNEKLFF
J gene: TRBJ1-4
D gene: TRBD1
clone size: NA
V gene: TRBV11-2

CDR3 DNA: TGTGCCAGCAGTGACCACTACGAGCAGTACTTC
CDR3 protein: CASSDHYEQYF
J gene: TRBJ2-7
D gene: NA
clone size: few
V gene: TRBV6-1

CDR3 DNA: TGTGCCAGCAGCCCACTGGGACAGGGGGGCACTGAAGCTTTCTTT
CDR3 protein: CASSPLGQGGTEAFF
J gene: TRBJ1-1
D gene: TRBD1
clone size: NA
V gene: TRBV27

CDR3 DNA: TGCGCCAGCAGCCCCGGCCAACGACAGGGAGGTGGCTACACCTTC
CDR3 protein: CASSPGQRQGGGYTF
J gene: TRBJ1-2
D gene: TRBD1
clone size: NA
V gene: TRBV5-1

CDR3 DNA: TGTGCCTGGACCCCAACGACTACCTACGAGCAGTACTTC
CDR3 protein: CAWTPTTTYEQYF
J gene: TRBJ2-7
D gene: NA
clone size: NA
V gene: TRBV30

CDR3 DNA: TGTGCCAGCGCCCGGGGTTTGAACACTGAAGCTTTCTTT
CDR3 protein: CASARGLNTEAFF
J gene: TRBJ1-1
D gene: NA
clone size: NA
V gene: TRBV6-1

CDR3 DNA: TGTGCCAGCAGCTTAGAGGGGAGCTCCTACGAGCAGTACTTC
CDR3 protein: CASSLEGSSYEQYF
J gene: TRBJ2-7
D gene: NA
clone size: NA
V gene: TRBV11-3

CDR3 DNA: TGTGCCAGCAGCCAACCCCGGGGTAGGAGCTCTGGAAACACCATATATTTT
CDR3 protein: CASSQPRGRSSGNTIYF
J gene: TRBJ1-3
D gene: NA
clone size: NA
V gene: TRBV7-9

CDR3 DNA: TGCGCCAGCAGCCAGGGACAGTCGTTGAACACTGAAGCTTTCTTT
CDR3 protein: CASSQGQSLNTEAFF
J gene: TRBJ1-1
D gene: TRBD1
clone size: NA
V gene: TRBV4-3

CDR3 DNA: TGTGCCAGCAACTTGGGACAGGGGATGAACGAGCAGTACTTC
CDR3 protein: CASNLGQGMNEQYF
J gene: TRBJ2-7
D gene: TRBD1
clone size: NA
V gene: TRBV2

CDR3 DNA: TGTGCCAGCAGCCAGGGACAGAACACTGAAGCTTTCTTT
CDR3 protein: CASSQGQNTEAFF
J gene: TRBJ1-1
D gene: NA
clone size: NA
V gene: TRBV11-2

CDR3 DNA: TGTGCCAGCAGCTTAGTTAAAGTGGCCGATCAGCCCCAGCATTTT
CDR3 protein: CASSLVKVADQPQHF
J gene: TRBJ1-5
D gene: NA
clone size: few
V gene: TRBV7-2

CDR3 DNA: TGTGCCAGCGGGGGAAGAGTGCGGGCTATCATGCAAAACACCGGGGAGCTGTTTTTT
CDR3 protein: CASGGRVRAIMQNTGELFF
J gene: TRBJ2-2
D gene: NA
clone size: NA
V gene: TRBV19